This record concerns one T cell receptor beta chain sequence. Its matching antigen is unknown. This CDR3 comprises 17 residues. The ends lost 3 bases at V and 8 bases at J; junction bases unmatched: 17. CDR1 KGHSH and CDR2 LQKENI come from the germline V gene. This sample is drawn from a study of T cells in localized non-small cell lung cancer. Sequencing used immunoSEQ multiplex PCR; TCRdb keeps in-frame clones, though not all of them. The sample includes 1,500 to 2,000 clones, more than 15% of them seen just once. Findings and caveats of the study: Sequencing was limited to one tumor region, leaving the possibility of heterogeneity open. Adjacent lung tissue had a median around 50 of the top 100 clones found in the tumor.

Sequenced here: normal lung tissue next to the tumor, sampled before any cancer treatment. The sequence derives from a man between 40 and 70 years old with stage II squamous cell lung carcinoma. V and J are TRBV18 and TRBJ2-3; the match to TRBD2 covers 7 bases. The CDR3 here is CASSPMGASGPGGTQYF. CDR3 coding DNA: TGTGCCAGCTCACCCATGGGCGCTAGCGGCCCCGGGGGTACGCAGTATTTT.